The T cell receptor (beta chain) described here comes from a study of post-analysis software for immune sequencing data. Study-wide context: Both relapsing-remitting and secondary progressive multiple sclerosis featured among the disease courses, as did progressive-relapsing multiple sclerosis. Study results and limitations: Significantly decreased normalized Chao1 diversity was recorded for multiple sclerosis patients relative to controls.

TCR beta libraries were prepared from cDNA with unique molecular identifiers. Researchers reported roughly 0.5 million cDNA molecules coming from approximately 0.91 to 9.4 million T cells. In TCRdb, the PCR reads were re-called with MiXCR into one record per CDR3 protein. The profile covers around 710,000 distinct CDR3 sequences, with around 46% appearing a single time and approximately 4.4% taken by the ten largest. The count of this clonotype is one. The target antigen is unknown. The TCR comes from a girl between 5 and 17 years old with multiple sclerosis. The specimen was blood.

The CDR3 is CAIGVGARYGYTF. In DNA, the CDR3 is TGTGCCATTGGGGTAGGGGCGCGGTATGGCTACACCTTC. The chain couples TRBV7-9 to TRBJ1-2; maybe TRBD1 (5 bases). The CDR3 runs to 13 residues. Deletions cut 10 bases from V and 5 bases from J, with 17 bases between. Germline V gives CDR1 SEHNR, CDR2 FQNEAQ (reference sequence).